Presented here are 13 T cell receptor beta chains from one specimen sequenced in a study of shared clonotypes between healthy human individuals. TCRdb keeps only in-frame clones here, not all; method: immunoSEQ multiplex PCR. The sample yields 1.6 million or so clones, 95% to 97% seen once. Sequenced sample: naive CD4+ T cells sorted from blood. Subset defined: CD45RA+ positively selected. All receptors come from a man aged 25-45 years in good health.

The rearrangement joins TRBV2 to TRBJ2-7; D ambiguous. Germline loops: CDR1 SNHLY, CDR2 FYNNEI. Between the trimmed V and J ends, which lost 6 bases and 5 bases, there was a span of 5 bases. The CDR3 loop spans 10 amino acids. CDR3: CASSRDEQYF. Written as DNA, the CDR3 is TGTGCCAGCAGCCGAGACGAGCAGTACTTC.

About this clone: Within the sample, other DNA sequences also encode this same CDR3. V usage is TRBV18 and J usage is TRBJ2-3; TRBD1 might be the D (6 bases). CDR1 is KGHSH, CDR2 LQKENI, per germline. The CDR3 is 15 residues long. V lost 3 bases and J 2 bases, leaving 12 bases between the germline ends. The CDR3 DNA sequence: TGTGCCAGCTCACCGGGACAAGGGGTCACAGATACGCAGTATTTT. It encodes CASSPGQGVTDTQYF.

This sequence joins TRBV6-1 and TRBJ1-5; 7 bases align to TRBD1. Trimming cost V 8 bases and J 1 base; bases outside gene matches: 8. The germline gives CDR1 MNHNS, CDR2 SASEGT. The CDR3 is 15 residues long. The CDR3 sequence is CASGTGTVSNQPQHF. The CDR3 bases are TGTGCCAGCGGGACCGGGACAGTGAGCAATCAGCCCCAGCATTTT.

The chain recombines TRBV5-6 with TRBJ1-2; TRBD1 might be the D (5 bases). This CDR3 has 17 residues. The V and J ends lost 3 bases and 4 bases respectively, with 22 bases between them. Germline assignment: CDR1 SGHDT and CDR2 YYEEEE. Here the CDR3 DNA reads TGTGCCAGCAGCTCGAGTCCCGCAGGGCAGGTTGGCTATGGCTACACCTTC. The encoded protein is CASSSSPAGQVGYGYTF.

This chain's CDR3 is CATSEGLGVGYNEQFF. Written as DNA, the CDR3 is TGTGCCACCAGCGAAGGTTTGGGGGTAGGGTACAATGAGCAGTTCTTC. The rearrangement uses TRBV15 and TRBJ2-1; D may correspond to TRBD1 or TRBD2 (5 bases each). Between the trimmed V and J ends, which lost 5 bases and 4 bases, there was a span of 18 bases. CDR1 and CDR2 (germline): LNHNV, YYDKDF (reference sequence). This CDR3 is built from 16 residues.

The gene calls are TRBV2 and TRBJ2-7, with 7 positions matching TRBD1. Germline V gene lookup returns CDR1 SNHLY and CDR2 FYNNEI. The CDR3 covers 15 residues. J gave up 0 bases and V 10 bases, and 12 bases lay outside the gene matches. The CDR3 DNA reads TGTGCCACAATACTAGACAGGGTCCGCTCCTACGAGCAGTACTTC. Translated, it gives CATILDRVRSYEQYF. Variable domain in full (rest from reference TRBV2 and TRBJ2-7): EPEVTQTPSHQVTQMGQEVILRCVPISNHLYFYWYRQILGQKVEFLVSFYNNEISEKSEIFDDQFSVERPDGSNFTLKIRSTKLEDSAMYFCATILDRVRSYEQYFGPGTRLTVT.

J is TRBJ1-4 and V is TRBV15; unclear D gene. This CDR3 is 15 amino acids long. Germline loops: CDR1 LNHNV, CDR2 YYDKDF (reference sequence). Trimming shortened V by 0 bases and J by 3 bases, and 8 bases separated the two germline ends. CDR3 region: CATSRDGPANEKLFF. CDR3 sequence (DNA): TGTGCCACCAGCAGAGATGGCCCGGCTAATGAAAAACTGTTTTTT.

V gene TRBV6-5 combines with J gene TRBJ2-7; 7 bases are a match to TRBD1. V lost 10 bases to trimming and J lost 2 bases; unmatched junction nucleotides: 14. The CDR3 has 15 amino acids. Germline V CDR1 and CDR2: MNHEY, SVGAGI. CDR3 in DNA: TGTGCCACCACGACGACAGGGAATCGCGCCTACGAGCAGTACTTC. Amino acid sequence: CATTTTGNRAYEQYF.

This clone was counted once. The genes are TRBV7-9 and TRBJ2-7; the match to TRBD1 covers 11 bases. V trimming: 8 bases; J trimming: 2 bases; junction bases outside the gene matches: 5. Germline V CDR1 and CDR2: SEHNR, FQNEAQ (reference sequence). This CDR3 has 14 amino acids. CDR3 protein: CASGQGATTYEQYF. Written as DNA, the CDR3 is TGTGCCAGCGGACAGGGGGCTACCACCTACGAGCAGTACTTC.

The V and J genes are TRBV11-2 and TRBJ1-5; no reliable D call. Germline lookup yields CDR1 SGHAT and CDR2 FQNNGV. Trimming took off 5 bases at V and 1 base at J, with 12 bases between the two ends. The CDR3 has 15 residues. In DNA form, the CDR3 reads TGTGCCAGCAGCAAGGACGGCCTCAGCAATCAGCCCCAGCATTTT. It encodes CASSKDGLSNQPQHF.

The J gene is TRBJ1-2, the V gene TRBV5-1; a weak D match, TRBD1 (6 bases). CDR3 length equals 13 residues. Between the trimmed V and J ends, which lost 5 bases and 5 bases, there was a span of 13 bases. Germline V gene lookup returns CDR1 SGHRS and CDR2 YFSETQ. Here the CDR3 reads CASSSGGQYGYTF. In DNA, the CDR3 is TGCGCCAGCAGTTCCGGGGGGCAGTATGGCTACACCTTC.

This clone was recorded only once. J is TRBJ1-2 and V is TRBV9; 7 bases line up with TRBD1. This CDR3 is 16 amino acids long. Per the germline V gene, CDR1 is SGDLS and CDR2 is YYNGEE. V was pared by 0 bases and J by 7 bases, with 12 bases of the junction left unmatched. CDR3 in DNA: TGTGCCAGCAGCGTAGGAGGTCCTGACAGGGTAACTGGCTACACCTTC. This sequence encodes CASSVGGPDRVTGYTF.

The chain joins TRBV7-2 to TRBJ2-5; TRBD2 aligns across 11 bases. Germline CDR1 is SGHTA and CDR2 is FQGNSA. V dropped 5 bases and J dropped 5; count of bases not matched to a gene: 10. The CDR3 contains 16 residues. The DNA of the CDR3 is TGTGCCAGCAGCCCTAGCGGACTAGCGGGTCGCGAGACCCAGTACTTC. This codes for CASSPSGLAGRETQYF. The full variable domain, with the rest looked up from reference TRBV7-2 and TRBJ2-5, is GAGVSQSPSNKVTEKGKDVELRCDPISGHTALYWYRQSLGQGLEFLIYFQGNSAPDKSGLPSDRFSAERTGGSVSTLTIQRTQQEDSAVYLCASSPSGLAGRETQYFGPGTRLLVL.